This TCR beta chain was identified in a study of B cell selection in AIRE deficiency. On this clone itself: The antigen is not known.

Study results and caveats: Patient Tconv and Treg cells showed healthy-like TCRBV usage, CDR3 length, diversity. CDR3s were shorter in shared Treg sequences, reflecting few non-templated nucleotide insertions. About 28% of healthy-shared Treg sequences were found among patient Tconv cells. Of over 3,500 shared Treg TCRbeta sequences, roughly 33% were healthy-only, just under 9.5% patient-only.

Sequencing was performed with immunoSEQ multiplex PCR; in TCRdb, only in-frame clones are kept and a portion is missing. The repertoire holds roughly 24,000 clones, about 96% seen once, with around 0.17% in the top ten. Sorting defined conventional CD4 T cells as CD4+CD127+. V was cut by 7 bases and J by 8 bases, with 21 bases left in between. The CDR3 sequence is 15 residues long. CDR1 is LNHDA, CDR2 SQIVND, per germline (reference sequence). Sequencing used CD4+CD127+ conventional T cells sorted from PBMCs. This sequence joins TRBV19 and TRBJ2-1, with D perhaps TRBD2 (6 bases). The sequence derives from a human donor in good health. CDR3 in DNA: TGTGCCAGTAAGGAGGTAGCGGTGAACGGGGATGAGCAGTTCTTC. This codes for CASKEVAVNGDEQFF.